This T cell receptor (beta chain) is drawn from a study of control samples from healthy donors and cancer patients. Clones were read by immunoSEQ multiplex PCR, and TCRdb kept only the in-frame ones, dropping some. The sample contains some 130,000 clones, about 90% of which appear only once. The TCR originated in a woman between 50 and 59 years old in good health. Source material: blood.

The CDR3 DNA follows: TGTGCCAGCAGTTTCCGGGGGCTCTATGGCTACACCTTC. This codes for CASSFRGLYGYTF. The chain joins TRBV12-3 or TRBV12-4 to TRBJ1-2; a possible D gene is TRBD1 (6 bases). With 3 bases removed from V and 4 bases from J, the gap between germline ends came to 9 bases. This CDR3 is built from 13 residues.